A single sample gave rise to the 20 T cell receptor beta chains below, sequenced in a study of cytomegalovirus exposure and HLA in healthy donors. Clones were sequenced by immunoSEQ multiplex PCR, and TCRdb holds only the in-frame ones, with some missing. The sample holds under 300,000 clones, approximately 83% seen once. The sequencing input was PBMCs. The receptors originated from a woman between 18 and 29 years old in good health and CMV-seronegative.

The rearrangement uses TRBV6-5 and TRBJ1-4; 7 bases map to TRBD1. This CDR3 is built from 15 residues. V dropped 7 bases and J dropped 2; count of bases not matched to a gene: 7. Per germline, CDR1 MNHEY and CDR2 SVGAGI. CDR3 in amino acids: CASKTRDSTNEKLFF. The DNA of the CDR3 is TGTGCCAGCAAAACCCGGGACAGCACTAATGAAAAACTGTTTTTT.

This chain joins TRBV5-6 and TRBJ2-1, with TRBD1 matching over 8 bases. Germline CDR1 and CDR2: SGHDT and YYEEEE. V was pared by 3 bases and J by 6 bases, with 8 bases of the junction left unmatched. The CDR3 length is 15 residues. This CDR3 reads CASSWGTGGTNEQFF. CDR3 DNA: TGTGCCAGCAGCTGGGGGACAGGAGGCACCAATGAGCAGTTCTTC.

The chain links TRBV5-6 to TRBJ1-5; 8 nucleotides line up with TRBD1. The V and J ends lost 3 bases and 4 bases, in that order; junction bases with no gene match: 3. Germline lookup yields CDR1 SGHDT and CDR2 YYEEEE. The CDR3 is 14 residues long. CDR3 loop: CASSSQGVNQPQHF. In nucleotides, the CDR3 is TGTGCCAGCAGCTCACAGGGGGTAAATCAGCCCCAGCATTTT.

CDR3 in amino acids: CASSPLRNGGTTEAFF. CDR3 in DNA: TGCGCCAGCAGCCCCCTCCGGAACGGGGGGACCACTGAAGCTTTCTTT. The chain is built from TRBV5-1 and TRBJ1-1; weak D call: TRBD1 (5 bases). The germline CDR1 and CDR2 sequences are SGHRS and YFSETQ. The CDR3 has 16 residues. Trimming stripped 4 bases from V and 4 bases from J, with 20 bases between.

The sample holds one count of this clone. The chain combines TRBV7-2 with TRBJ1-1; tentative D call: TRBD1 (5 bases). V was trimmed by 3 bases and J by 1 base, leaving 21 bases between them. The CDR3 runs 18 residues. The germline V gene encodes CDR1 SGHTA and CDR2 FQGNSA. The CDR3 spells CASSFTGRGGVKNTEAFF. CDR3 in DNA: TGTGCCAGCAGCTTCACGGGGCGGGGCGGTGTGAAGAACACTGAAGCTTTCTTT.

This clone was observed once. The chain recombines TRBV28 with TRBJ1-1; D is perhaps TRBD1 (6 bases). V shed 8 bases and J shed 6 bases, with 13 bases lying between them. Germline loops: CDR1 MDHEN, CDR2 SYDVKM. CDR3 length equals 12 residues. CDR3 in DNA: TGTGCCAGCCAGGGGATTAGGGCTGAAGCTTTCTTT. Its translation: CASQGIRAEAFF.

The CDR3 DNA reads TGTGCCAGCAGTGCCCCGGGACAGGGATATAGCAATCAGCCCCAGCATTTT. It yields the protein CASSAPGQGYSNQPQHF. The chain is built from TRBV28 and TRBJ1-5; 9 bases fit TRBD1. V lost 5 bases to trimming and J lost 0 bases; unmatched junction nucleotides: 8. The CDR3 runs 17 residues. In germline, CDR1 is MDHEN, CDR2 SYDVKM.

The CDR3 spells CASSLIAPPGPGEQYF. The CDR3 nucleotides are TGTGCCAGCAGCTTAATCGCCCCCCCGGGCCCGGGGGAGCAGTACTTC. This chain uses TRBV7-8 with TRBJ2-7, with D perhaps TRBD2 (5 bases). Germline V gene sequence: CDR1 SGHVS, CDR2 FQNEAQ. Trimming stripped 2 bases from V and 7 bases from J, with 21 bases between. This CDR3 spans 16 amino acids.

The CDR3 region is CASSLAGSDYGYTF. The CDR3 bases are TGCGCCAGCAGCTTGGCAGGGTCGGACTATGGCTACACCTTC. The rearrangement links TRBV5-1 to TRBJ1-2; possible D gene TRBD1, 5 bases. CDR1 is SGHRS, CDR2 YFSETQ, per germline. This CDR3 is 14 amino acids long. Trimming cost V 0 bases and J 3 bases, with 9 bases left between them.

The chain joins TRBV5-1 to TRBJ2-3; 9 bases align to TRBD1. The CDR3 is 14 residues long. Germline V gene data show CDR1 as SGHRS and CDR2 as YFSETQ. V dropped 2 bases and J dropped 5; count of bases not matched to a gene: 3. In DNA form, the CDR3 reads TGCGCCAGCAGCTTACAGGGGGCTGGAGATACGCAGTATTTT. Residues: CASSLQGAGDTQYF.

This chain links TRBV28 with TRBJ1-1; D call uncertain. The CDR3 has 14 amino acids. The V gene lost 3 bases and the J gene lost 3 bases, with 11 bases spanning the gap. Germline CDR1 and CDR2: MDHEN and SYDVKM. CDR3 protein: CASSFASSYTEAFF. Here the CDR3 DNA reads TGTGCCAGCAGTTTTGCCTCGAGTTACACTGAAGCTTTCTTT.

CDR3 nucleotides: TGTGCCAGCAGAAGACTAGCGGCCTCCTACGAGCAGTACTTC. Translation: CASRRLAASYEQYF. The rearrangement joins TRBV6-5 to TRBJ2-7; 9 nucleotides line up with TRBD2. Unmatched junction bases numbered 3, after V lost 6 bases and J lost 0 bases. CDR3 length: 14 amino acids. From germline, CDR1 is MNHEY and CDR2 SVGAGI.

The chain uses TRBV6-5 and TRBJ1-1; 8 nucleotides line up with TRBD1. V dropped 7 bases and J dropped 2; count of bases not matched to a gene: 6. Germline V gene lookup returns CDR1 MNHEY and CDR2 SVGAGI. This CDR3 has 14 residues. The CDR3 loop is CASKFSGGNTEAFF. CDR3 coding DNA: TGTGCCAGCAAGTTTTCAGGGGGCAACACTGAAGCTTTCTTT.

The rearrangement joins TRBV5-1 to TRBJ2-3; 13 nucleotides align to TRBD2. Germline V CDR1 and CDR2: SGHRS, YFSETQ. With 4 bases clipped from V and 0 bases from J, the junction kept 5 bases outside the gene matches. The CDR3 spans 17 residues. The CDR3 protein is CASSRTSGGPSTDTQYF. CDR3 coding DNA: TGCGCCAGCAGCCGGACTAGCGGGGGTCCCAGCACAGATACGCAGTATTTT.

The V and J genes are TRBV5-6 and TRBJ1-5; no reliable D call. The ends were cut back, 3 bases at V and 0 bases at J, with 13 bases in the middle. There are 16 residues in the CDR3. CDR1 is SGHDT and CDR2 is YYEEEE in the germline V gene. DNA of the CDR3: TGTGCCAGCAGCTCTCTCAGGTTGGGTAGCAATCAGCCCCAGCATTTT. Translation gives CASSSLRLGSNQPQHF. The full variable domain, rest sourced from reference TRBV5-6 and TRBJ1-5, is DAGVTQSPTHLIKTRGQQVTLRCSPKSGHDTVSWYQQALGQGPQFIFQYYEEEERQRGNFPDRFSGHQFPNYSSELNVNALLLGDSALYLCASSSLRLGSNQPQHFGDGTRLSIL.

The rearrangement uses TRBV2 and TRBJ2-7; possibly TRBD1 for D (5 bases). The CDR3 totals 11 residues. Trimming pared 6 bases from V and 6 bases from J, leaving 9 bases between. The germline V gene encodes CDR1 SNHLY and CDR2 FYNNEI. CDR3 residues: CASRGQVEQYF. CDR3 nucleotide sequence: TGTGCCAGCAGGGGGCAGGTCGAGCAGTACTTC.

V is TRBV18 and J is TRBJ2-2, with 8 bases aligning to TRBD2. The CDR3 is made up of 16 amino acids. CDR1 is KGHSH, CDR2 LQKENI, per germline. With V trimmed by 2 bases and J by 6 bases, 8 bases remained unmatched. DNA of the CDR3: TGTGCCAGCTCACCAGCTGCGGGAGGAGGGGCCGGGGAGCTGTTTTTT. Protein sequence: CASSPAAGGGAGELFF.

The chain employs TRBV15 and TRBJ2-2; perhaps TRBD2 as D (7 bases). CDR1 LNHNV and CDR2 YYDKDF come from the germline V gene (reference sequence). The CDR3 is 16 residues long. V was shortened by 5 bases and J by 4 bases, with 17 bases between the two germline ends. The CDR3 coding sequence is TGTGCCACCAGCCCCTGGGGGGGGGCGGGCACCGGGGAGCTGTTTTTT. Protein product: CATSPWGGAGTGELFF.

J is TRBJ2-7 and V is TRBV7-2, with D possibly matching TRBD2 (6 bases). With 5 bases removed from V and 5 bases from J, the gap between germline ends came to 22 bases. The CDR3 runs to 16 residues. Germline CDR1 reads SGHTA; CDR2 reads FQGNSA. CDR3 nucleotide sequence: TGTGCCAGCAGCGCCGGGGACTTCACCTACTTGGACGAGCAGTACTTC. Its translation: CASSAGDFTYLDEQYF.

The chain recombines TRBV6-1 with TRBJ2-3, with TRBD1 as a possible D gene (7 bases). Per germline, CDR1 MNHNS and CDR2 SASEGT. CDR3 length: 14 amino acids. V was pared by 10 bases and J by 0 bases, with 14 bases between. The CDR3 is CATGGGLSTDTQYF. The CDR3 DNA is TGTGCCACCGGAGGGGGCCTGAGCACAGATACGCAGTATTTT.